What follows is one T cell receptor (beta chain) and its context. Assay: immunoSEQ multiplex PCR; the TCRdb copy retains only in-frame clones and omits some. The table records under 95,000 clones, roughly 94% of them present only once. The CDR3 has 17 amino acids. With V trimmed by 2 bases and J by 3 bases, 9 bases remained unmatched. Germline V gene data show CDR1 as MNHNS and CDR2 as SASEGT. This record belongs to a study of technical replicates of blood from several donors. The origin of this receptor is a human donor in good health. The sample was T cells isolated from PBMCs. This chain joins TRBV6-1 and TRBJ2-3; TRBD2 matches at 9 bases. CDR3 loop: CASSERGGGAPTDTQYF. The CDR3 DNA is TGTGCCAGCAGTGAACGGGGCGGGGGGGCCCCGACAGATACGCAGTATTTT.